One and the same sample provided the 3 T cell receptor beta chains below, sequenced in a study of T cell repertoires in cytomegalovirus infection (dated by TCRdb to 2018 to 2020). The treatment or condition label for this specimen denotes: in vitro stimulation with specific CMV peptide epitopes to enrich CMV-specific T cells. These receptors have no identified antigens. The sample was run on an Illumina HiSeq 1500. TCRdb reprocessing: public reads trimmed at Q25 with fastp, clones called with MiXCR, in-frame beta chains kept. Every distinct CDR3 protein forms one entry, paired with its most common genes and DNA. A total of 700,000 to 950,000 distinct CDR3 sequences appear in this sample, 30% to 35% of them only once. The ten largest clones take up around 11% of the sample. Sequenced here: cultured CD8+ T cells from PBMCs, sampled from culture after CMV antigen stimulation. Source of these receptors: a human donor in good health (CMV status not recorded). Some clones in this sample may be carry-over from other donors' samples.

The chain's CDR3 is CASSRPDRLRSSYNEQFF. CDR3 sequence (DNA): TGCGCCAGCAGCCGGCCCGACAGGCTTCGAAGCTCCTACAATGAGCAGTTCTTC. The J gene is TRBJ2-1, the V gene TRBV5-1, with D possibly TRBD1 on 6 matching bases. Germline CDR1 SGHRS, CDR2 YFSETQ. V was cut by 4 bases and J by 0 bases, with 20 bases left in between. The CDR3 is made up of 18 amino acids.

The chain employs TRBV6-6 and TRBJ2-3; no clear D. Deletions cut 2 bases from V and 3 bases from J, with 6 bases between. This CDR3 has 13 residues. CDR1 and CDR2 from the germline V gene are MNHNY and SVGAGI (reference sequence). CDR3 protein: CASSYHPTDTQYF. The CDR3 nucleotides are TGTGCCAGCAGTTACCACCCAACAGATACGCAGTATTTT.

This clonotype was recorded a few times. The chain carries TRBV6-2 or TRBV6-3 and TRBJ2-5; 11 bases match TRBD1. The CDR3 totals 15 residues. The V segment lost 1 base and the J segment 5 bases; nucleotides outside the gene matches: 3. In germline, CDR1 is MNHEY, CDR2 SVGEGT. The CDR3 DNA reads TGTGCCAGCAGTTACTGGACAGGGGGCGCGGAGACCCAGTACTTC. Protein sequence: CASSYWTGGAETQYF.